The entry that follows covers one TCR beta chain sequence. This clone was counted only a few times. Which antigen it targets is not known. No quality values exist for individual bases; no much larger clone is one base distant. The data belong to a study of blood T cell repertoires in COVID-19 (TCRdb year 2020). About the study as a whole: Samples covering the acute and convalescent phases of COVID-19 were provided by collaborators in the United States, Italy and Spain. The material from the prospective study consisted of cDNA or gDNA derived from T cells, B-cell-depleted T cells, or PBMCs. Deeply sampled blood TCRbeta repertoires from subjects exposed to, actively infected with, or recovered from COVID-19 were included in the dataset. The repertoires were released in a freely available public database meant as a resource for research on the immune response to SARS-CoV-2. Samples were obtained from the ongoing ImmuneRACE study (first 160 participants) and from over 1,000 subjects provided by 6 global collaborators. Sample metadata almost always included a de-identified subject ID, COVID-19 status, age in years and sex. HLA class I and class II types, where available, came from metadata supplied by the sample provider rather than from assay-based typing. Study-level results and caveats: The amount of clinical and demographic metadata varied by source and participant and was provided uncurated.

At the junction V is shortened by 2 bases and J by 6 bases, with 12 bases in between. Taken from cysteine to phenylalanine, the CDR3 has 15 residues. This entry keeps only the CDR3 DNA: 45 bases, framed from base 1. From a lookup of the germline V gene, CDR1 and CDR2 are KGHDR and SFDVKD. TCRbeta CDR3 regions were amplified from genomic DNA using the immunoSEQ Assay, a bias-controlled multiplex PCR. The authors' analysis ran thus. The number of nucleated cells in each sample was estimated from the amplification of reference gene primers within the assay. Sequence reads were collapsed and filtered to measure the absolute abundance of every unique TCRbeta CDR3 rearrangement. For each sample, productive Simpson clonality was calculated as the square root of Simpson's diversity index across productive rearrangements. Sourced from immuneACCESS, this table was stored by TCRdb with only in-frame sequences that have V and J called. A share of the clones is absent; for the studies checked, an unresolved V gene accounts for under half, and the remainder has no known explanation. For V, J and clone size, that table is used; D and trimming come from the DNA. Present in this sample are some 200,000 clones, about 90% of which were seen just once. Of the sample, more than 10% falls within the top ten clones.

A second Seattle source provided samples from volunteer blood donors who had recovered from COVID-19. Each collaborating institution followed its own protocols to collect whole blood in K2EDTA tubes. Collaborator samples were shipped for TCRbeta analysis as frozen whole blood, isolated PBMCs, or DNA extracted from either sample type. The chain couples TRBV24-1 to TRBJ2-2; a weak D assignment points to TRBD2 (6 bases agree). This clonotype originated in a young woman who had recovered from COVID-19. Input material: peripheral blood. The base sequence is TGTGCCACCAGTGATTCGGGCAGGGAGGCCGGGGAGCTGTTTTTT. This codes for CATSDSGREAGELFF.